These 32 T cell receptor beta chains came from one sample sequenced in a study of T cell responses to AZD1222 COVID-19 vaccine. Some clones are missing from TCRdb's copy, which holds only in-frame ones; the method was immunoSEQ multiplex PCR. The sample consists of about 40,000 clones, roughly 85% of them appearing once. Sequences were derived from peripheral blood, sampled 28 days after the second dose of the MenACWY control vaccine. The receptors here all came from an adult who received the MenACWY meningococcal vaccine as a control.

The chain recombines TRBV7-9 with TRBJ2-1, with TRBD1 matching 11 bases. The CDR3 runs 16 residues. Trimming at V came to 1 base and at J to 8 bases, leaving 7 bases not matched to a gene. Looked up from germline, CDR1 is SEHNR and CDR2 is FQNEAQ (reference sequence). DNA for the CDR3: TGTGCCAGCAGCTTAGGGGACAGGGGGTTATACGATGAGCAGTTCTTC. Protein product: CASSLGDRGLYDEQFF.

The CDR3 DNA reads as TGTGCCAGCAGCTTACGCGGTGTTTCCTACGAGCAGTACTTC. Its protein is CASSLRGVSYEQYF. The chain carries TRBV11-1 and TRBJ2-7; D is ambiguous. The CDR3 totals 14 residues. The germline V gene encodes CDR1 SGHAT and CDR2 FQDESV (reference sequence). Trimming stripped 2 bases from V and 1 base from J, with 9 bases between.

For the CDR3, the DNA is TGCAGCGGGAGACAGGGGGTTTACAATGAGCAGTTCTTC. Amino acids: CSGRQGVYNEQFF. The chain combines TRBV29-1 with TRBJ2-1, with 9 bases lining up with TRBD1. The length of the CDR3 is 13 residues. The germline V gene has CDR1 SQVTM and CDR2 ANQGSEA. The ends lost 7 bases at V and 4 bases at J; junction bases unmatched: 5.

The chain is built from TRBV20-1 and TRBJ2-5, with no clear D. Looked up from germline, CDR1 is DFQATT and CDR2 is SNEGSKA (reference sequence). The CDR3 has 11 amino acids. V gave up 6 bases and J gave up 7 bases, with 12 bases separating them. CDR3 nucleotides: TGCAGTGCCTTCTCCCCGGGGACCCAGTACTTC. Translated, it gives CSAFSPGTQYF.

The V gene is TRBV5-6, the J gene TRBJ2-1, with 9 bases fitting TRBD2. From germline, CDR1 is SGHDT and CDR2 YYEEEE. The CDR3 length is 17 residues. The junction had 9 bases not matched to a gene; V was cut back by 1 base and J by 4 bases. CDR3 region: CASSLPGLAGHYNEQFF. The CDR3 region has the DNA TGTGCCAGCAGCTTGCCCGGGCTAGCGGGACATTACAATGAGCAGTTCTTC.

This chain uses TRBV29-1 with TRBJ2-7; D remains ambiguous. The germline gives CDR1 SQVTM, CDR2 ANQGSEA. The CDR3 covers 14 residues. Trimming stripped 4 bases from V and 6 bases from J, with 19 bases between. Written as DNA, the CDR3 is TGCAGCGTTGTTATAAGTACGGAGAGAGGCGAGCAGTACTTC. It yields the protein CSVVISTERGEQYF.

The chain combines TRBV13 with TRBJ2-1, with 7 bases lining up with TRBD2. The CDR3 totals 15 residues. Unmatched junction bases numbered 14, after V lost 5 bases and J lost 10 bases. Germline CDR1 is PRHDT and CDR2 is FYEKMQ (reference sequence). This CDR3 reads CASSPGDYTEGEQFF. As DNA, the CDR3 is TGTGCCAGCAGCCCGGGGGACTACACAGAGGGGGAGCAGTTCTTC.

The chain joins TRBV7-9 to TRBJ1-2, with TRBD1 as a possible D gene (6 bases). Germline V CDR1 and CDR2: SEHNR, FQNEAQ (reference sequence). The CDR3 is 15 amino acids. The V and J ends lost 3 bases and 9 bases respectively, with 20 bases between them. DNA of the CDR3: TGTGCCAGCAGCTTCGGGGCACAGGGAGGGATTCGCTACACCTTC. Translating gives CASSFGAQGGIRYTF.

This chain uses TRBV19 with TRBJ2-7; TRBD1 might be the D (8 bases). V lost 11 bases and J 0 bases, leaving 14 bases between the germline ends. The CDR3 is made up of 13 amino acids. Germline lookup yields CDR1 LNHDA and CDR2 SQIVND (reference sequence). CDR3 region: CAPQGGISYEQYF. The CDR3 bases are TGTGCCCCACAGGGGGGGATCTCCTACGAGCAGTACTTC.

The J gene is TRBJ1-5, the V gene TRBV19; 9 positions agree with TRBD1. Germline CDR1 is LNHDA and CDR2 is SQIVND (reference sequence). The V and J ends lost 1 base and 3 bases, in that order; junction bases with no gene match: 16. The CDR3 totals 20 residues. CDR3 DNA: TGTGCCAGTAGTATAGTCTGGGAGCACCGGGACAGGGCCACCAATCAGCCCCAGCATTTT. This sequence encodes CASSIVWEHRDRATNQPQHF.

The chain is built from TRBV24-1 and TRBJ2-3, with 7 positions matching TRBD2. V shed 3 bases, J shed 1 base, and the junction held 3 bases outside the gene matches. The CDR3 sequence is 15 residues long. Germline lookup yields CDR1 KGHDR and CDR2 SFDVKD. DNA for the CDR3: TGTGCCACCAGTGATCCTAGCGGTCGCACAGATACGCAGTATTTT. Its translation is CATSDPSGRTDTQYF.

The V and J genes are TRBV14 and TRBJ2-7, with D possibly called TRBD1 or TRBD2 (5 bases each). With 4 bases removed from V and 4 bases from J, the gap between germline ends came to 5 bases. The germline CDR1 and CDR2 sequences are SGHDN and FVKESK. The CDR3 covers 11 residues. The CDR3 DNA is TGTGCCAGCAGCCGGGGGTACGAGCAGTACTTC. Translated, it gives CASSRGYEQYF.

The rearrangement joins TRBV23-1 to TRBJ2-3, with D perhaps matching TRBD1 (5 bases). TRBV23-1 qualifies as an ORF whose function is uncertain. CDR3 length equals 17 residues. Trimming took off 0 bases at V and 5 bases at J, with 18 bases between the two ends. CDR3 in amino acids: CASSQSASGSPGDTQYF. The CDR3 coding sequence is TGCGCCAGCAGTCAATCCGCCTCAGGGTCACCCGGAGATACGCAGTATTTT.

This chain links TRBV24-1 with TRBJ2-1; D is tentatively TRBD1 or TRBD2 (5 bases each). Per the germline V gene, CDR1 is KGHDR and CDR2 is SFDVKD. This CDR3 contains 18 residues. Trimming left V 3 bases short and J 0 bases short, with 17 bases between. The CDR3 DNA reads TGTGCCACCAGTGATCCCCGGGACCCGAAGAGCTCCTACAATGAGCAGTTCTTC. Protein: CATSDPRDPKSSYNEQFF.

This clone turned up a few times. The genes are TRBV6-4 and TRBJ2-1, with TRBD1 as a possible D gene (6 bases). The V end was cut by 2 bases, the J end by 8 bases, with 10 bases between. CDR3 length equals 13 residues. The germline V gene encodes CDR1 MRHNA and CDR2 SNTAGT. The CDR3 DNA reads TGTGCCAGCAGTGACAGGGGGACGGATGAGCAGTTCTTC. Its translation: CASSDRGTDEQFF.

The DNA for the CDR3 is TGTGCCAGCAGCCCTGTGACCCAGCGGGAAAAACTGTTTTTT. This translates into CASSPVTQREKLFF. The chain is built from TRBV14 and TRBJ1-4; no firm D call. CDR3 length equals 14 residues. CDR1 is SGHDN and CDR2 is FVKESK in the germline V gene. V was pared by 4 bases and J by 8 bases, with 14 bases between.

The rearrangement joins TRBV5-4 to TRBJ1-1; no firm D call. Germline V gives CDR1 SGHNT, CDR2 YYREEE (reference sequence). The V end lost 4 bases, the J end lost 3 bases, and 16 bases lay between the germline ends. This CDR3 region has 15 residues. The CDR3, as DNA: TGTGCCAGCAGCATCGGCGGGGTTCGAGACACTGAAGCTTTCTTT. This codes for CASSIGGVRDTEAFF.

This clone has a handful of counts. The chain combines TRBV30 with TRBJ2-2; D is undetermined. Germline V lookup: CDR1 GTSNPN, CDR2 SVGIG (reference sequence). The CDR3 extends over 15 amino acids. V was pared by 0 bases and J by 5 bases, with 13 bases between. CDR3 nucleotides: TGTGCCTGGAGTGTTCCCTTTTTTGGTACCGGGGAGCTGTTTTTT. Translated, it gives CAWSVPFFGTGELFF.

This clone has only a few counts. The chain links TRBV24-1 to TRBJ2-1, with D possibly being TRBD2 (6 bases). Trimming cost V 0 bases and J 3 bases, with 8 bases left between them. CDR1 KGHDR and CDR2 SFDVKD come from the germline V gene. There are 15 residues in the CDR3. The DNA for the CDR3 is TGTGCCACCAGTGATTTGCAGGGAGGCTACAATGAGCAGTTCTTC. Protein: CATSDLQGGYNEQFF.

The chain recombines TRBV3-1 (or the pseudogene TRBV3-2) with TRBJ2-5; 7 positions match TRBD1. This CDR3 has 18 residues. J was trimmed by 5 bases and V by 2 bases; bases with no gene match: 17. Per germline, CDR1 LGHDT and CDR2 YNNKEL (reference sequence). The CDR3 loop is CASSQRRTGASGWETQYF. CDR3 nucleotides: TGTGCCAGCAGCCAAAGACGAACAGGGGCTAGTGGATGGGAGACCCAGTACTTC.

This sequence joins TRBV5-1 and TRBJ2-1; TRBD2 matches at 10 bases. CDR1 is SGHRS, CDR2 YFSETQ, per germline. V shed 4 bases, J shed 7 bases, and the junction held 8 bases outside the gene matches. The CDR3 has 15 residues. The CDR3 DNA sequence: TGCGCCAGCAGCCCGGGGACTAGCGTCTGGAATGAGCAGTTCTTC. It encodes CASSPGTSVWNEQFF.

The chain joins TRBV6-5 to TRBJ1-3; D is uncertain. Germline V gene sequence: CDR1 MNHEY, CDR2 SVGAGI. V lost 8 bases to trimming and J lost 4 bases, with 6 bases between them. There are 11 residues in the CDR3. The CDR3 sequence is CASLSGNTIYF. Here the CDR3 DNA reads TGTGCCAGCCTCAGCGGAAACACCATATATTTT.

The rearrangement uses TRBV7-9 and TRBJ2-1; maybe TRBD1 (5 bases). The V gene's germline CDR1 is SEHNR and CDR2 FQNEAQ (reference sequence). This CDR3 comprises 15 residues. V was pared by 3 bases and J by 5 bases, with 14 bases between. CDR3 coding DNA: TGTGCCAGCAGCTTGAAGGGGCGGTACAACAATGAGCAGTTCTTC. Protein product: CASSLKGRYNNEQFF. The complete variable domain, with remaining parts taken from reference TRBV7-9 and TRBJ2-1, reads DTGVSQNPRHKITKRGQNVTFRCDPISEHNRLYWYRQTLGQGPEFLTYFQNEAQLEKSRLLSDRFSAERPKGSFSTLEIQRTEQGDSAMYLCASSLKGRYNNEQFFGPGTRLTVL.

Here the CDR3 DNA reads TGTGCCAGCAGCGAAGCCGGGAACACTGAAGCTTTCTTT. This translates into CASSEAGNTEAFF. The chain links TRBV7-9 to TRBJ1-1; D is undetermined. This CDR3 spans 13 amino acids. Trimming left V 5 bases short and J 1 base short, with 8 bases between. Germline-derived CDR1 and CDR2 are SEHNR and FQNEAQ (reference sequence).

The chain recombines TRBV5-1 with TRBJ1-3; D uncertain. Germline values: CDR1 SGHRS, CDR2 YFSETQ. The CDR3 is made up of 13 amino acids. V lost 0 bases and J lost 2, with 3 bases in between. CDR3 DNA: TGCGCCAGCAGCTTGGACCCTGGAAACACCATATATTTT. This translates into CASSLDPGNTIYF.

CDR3: CASSLAGAGVDSPLHF. CDR3 coding DNA: TGTGCCAGCAGCTTGGCCGGAGCAGGGGTTGATTCACCCCTCCACTTT. V and J are TRBV5-6 and TRBJ1-6; D is perhaps TRBD1 (6 bases). The V gene lost 0 bases and the J gene lost 8 bases, with 15 bases spanning the gap. Germline-derived CDR1 and CDR2 are SGHDT and YYEEEE. The CDR3 has 16 amino acids.

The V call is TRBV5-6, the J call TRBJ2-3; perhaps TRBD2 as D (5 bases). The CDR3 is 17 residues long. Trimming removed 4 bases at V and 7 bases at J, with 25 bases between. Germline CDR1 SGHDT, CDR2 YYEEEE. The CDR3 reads CASSHRERQRFKNTQYF. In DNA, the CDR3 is TGTGCCAGCAGCCACCGGGAACGGCAGAGGTTCAAGAATACGCAGTATTTT.

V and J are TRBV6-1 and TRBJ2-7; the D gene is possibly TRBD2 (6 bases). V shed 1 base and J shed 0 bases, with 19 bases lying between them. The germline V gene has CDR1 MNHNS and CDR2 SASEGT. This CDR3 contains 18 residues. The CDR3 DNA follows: TGTGCCAGCAGTGAAGAAGGATGGGGGGTACTCATCTCCTACGAGCAGTACTTC. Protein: CASSEEGWGVLISYEQYF.

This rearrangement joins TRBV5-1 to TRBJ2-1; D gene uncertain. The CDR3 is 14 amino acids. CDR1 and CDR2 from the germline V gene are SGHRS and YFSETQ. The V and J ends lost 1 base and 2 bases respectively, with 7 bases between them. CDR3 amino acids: CASSLPATYNEQFF. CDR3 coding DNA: TGCGCCAGCAGCTTGCCTGCAACCTACAATGAGCAGTTCTTC.

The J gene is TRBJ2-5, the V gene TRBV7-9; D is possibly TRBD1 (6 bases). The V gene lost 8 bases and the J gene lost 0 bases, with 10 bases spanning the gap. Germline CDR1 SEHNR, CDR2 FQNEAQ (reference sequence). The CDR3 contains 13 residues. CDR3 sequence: CASRQDYQETQYF. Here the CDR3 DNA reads TGTGCCAGCCGACAGGACTACCAAGAGACCCAGTACTTC.

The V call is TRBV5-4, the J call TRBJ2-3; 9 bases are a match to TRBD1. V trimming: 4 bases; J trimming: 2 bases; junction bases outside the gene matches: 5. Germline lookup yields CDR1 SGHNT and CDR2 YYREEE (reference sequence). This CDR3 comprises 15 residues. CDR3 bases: TGTGCCAGCAGCCTCCGGGACAGGGCCACAGATACGCAGTATTTT. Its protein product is CASSLRDRATDTQYF. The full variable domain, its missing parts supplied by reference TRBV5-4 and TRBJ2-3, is ETGVTQSPTHLIKTRGQQVTLRCSSQSGHNTVSWYQQALGQGPQFIFQYYREEENGRGNFPPRFSGLQFPNYSSELNVNALELDDSALYLCASSLRDRATDTQYFGPGTRLTVL.

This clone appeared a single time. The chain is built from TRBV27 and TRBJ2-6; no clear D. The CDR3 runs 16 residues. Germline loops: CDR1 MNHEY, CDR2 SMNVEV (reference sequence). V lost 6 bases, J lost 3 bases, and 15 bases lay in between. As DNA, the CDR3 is TGTGCCAGCAGACCATTTCTGGGTTTTGGGGCCAACGTCCTGACTTTC. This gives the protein CASRPFLGFGANVLTF.